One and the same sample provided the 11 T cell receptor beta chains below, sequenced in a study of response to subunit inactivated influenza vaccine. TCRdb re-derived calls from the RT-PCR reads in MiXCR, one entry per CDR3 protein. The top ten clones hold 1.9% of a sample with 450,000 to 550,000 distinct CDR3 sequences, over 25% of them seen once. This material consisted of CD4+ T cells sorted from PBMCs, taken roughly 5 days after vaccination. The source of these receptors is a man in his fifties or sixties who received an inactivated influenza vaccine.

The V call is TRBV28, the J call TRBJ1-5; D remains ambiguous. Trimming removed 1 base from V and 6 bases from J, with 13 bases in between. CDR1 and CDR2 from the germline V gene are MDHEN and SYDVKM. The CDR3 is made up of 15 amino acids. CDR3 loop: CASSLSPSLSQPQHF. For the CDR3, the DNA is TGTGCCAGCAGTTTATCTCCTTCTTTGAGTCAGCCCCAGCATTTT.

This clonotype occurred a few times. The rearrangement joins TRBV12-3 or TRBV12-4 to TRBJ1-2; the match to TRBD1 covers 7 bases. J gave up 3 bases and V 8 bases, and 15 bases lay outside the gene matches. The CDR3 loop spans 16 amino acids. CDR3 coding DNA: TGTGCCAGCGGATCCCGTTGGGTAACAGGGGACTATGGCTACACCTTC. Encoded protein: CASGSRWVTGDYGYTF.

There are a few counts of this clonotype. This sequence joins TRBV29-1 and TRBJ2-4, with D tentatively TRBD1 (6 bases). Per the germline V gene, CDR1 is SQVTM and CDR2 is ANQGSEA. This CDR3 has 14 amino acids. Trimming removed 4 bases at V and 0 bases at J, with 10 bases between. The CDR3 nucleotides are TGCAGCGTTGCAGGGGTCCTAGCCAAAAACATTCAGTACTTC. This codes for CSVAGVLAKNIQYF.

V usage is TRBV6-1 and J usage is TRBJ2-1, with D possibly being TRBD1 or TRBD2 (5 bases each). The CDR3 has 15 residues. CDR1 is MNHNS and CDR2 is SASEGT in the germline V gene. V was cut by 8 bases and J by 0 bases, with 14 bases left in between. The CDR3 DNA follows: TGTGCCAGCGCACGGGGCAGTTTCTCCTACAATGAGCAGTTCTTC. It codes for CASARGSFSYNEQFF.

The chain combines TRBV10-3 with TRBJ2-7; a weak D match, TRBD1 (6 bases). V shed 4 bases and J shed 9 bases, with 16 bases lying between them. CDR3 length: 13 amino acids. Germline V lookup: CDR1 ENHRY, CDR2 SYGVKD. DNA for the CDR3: TGTGCCATCAGTGGTGGACAGTCGGTTGGGCAGTACTTC. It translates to CAISGGQSVGQYF.

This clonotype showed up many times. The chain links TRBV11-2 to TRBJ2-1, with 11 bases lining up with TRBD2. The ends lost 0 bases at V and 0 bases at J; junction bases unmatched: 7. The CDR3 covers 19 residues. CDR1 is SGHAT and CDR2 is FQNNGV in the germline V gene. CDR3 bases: TGTGCCAGCAGCTTAGATTCTAGCGGGGGGATAAGCTCCTACAATGAGCAGTTCTTC. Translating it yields CASSLDSSGGISSYNEQFF.

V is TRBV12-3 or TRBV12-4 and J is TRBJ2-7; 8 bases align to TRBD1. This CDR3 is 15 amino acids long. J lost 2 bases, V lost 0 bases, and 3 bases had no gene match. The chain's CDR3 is CASSLAGTGPYEQYF. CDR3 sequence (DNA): TGTGCCAGCAGTTTAGCTGGGACAGGACCCTACGAGCAGTACTTC.

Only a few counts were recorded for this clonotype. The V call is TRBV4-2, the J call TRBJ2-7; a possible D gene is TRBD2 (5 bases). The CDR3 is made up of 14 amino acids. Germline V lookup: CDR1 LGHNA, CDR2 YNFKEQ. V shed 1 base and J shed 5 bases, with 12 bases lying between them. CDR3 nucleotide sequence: TGTGCCAGCAGCCAAGTTCCTAGCAAGGACGAGCAGTACTTC. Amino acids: CASSQVPSKDEQYF.

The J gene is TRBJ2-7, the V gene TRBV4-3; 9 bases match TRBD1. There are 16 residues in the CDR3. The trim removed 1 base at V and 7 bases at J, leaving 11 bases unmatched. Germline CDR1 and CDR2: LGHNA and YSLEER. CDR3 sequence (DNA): TGCGCCAGCAGCCAAGTTGCGGGACAGGGATATGGGGAGCAGTACTTC. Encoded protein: CASSQVAGQGYGEQYF.

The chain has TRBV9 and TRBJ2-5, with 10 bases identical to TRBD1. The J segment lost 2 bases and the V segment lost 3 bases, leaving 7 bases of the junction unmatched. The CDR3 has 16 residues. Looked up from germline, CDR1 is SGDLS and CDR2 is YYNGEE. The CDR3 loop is CASSDRWTGGQETQYF. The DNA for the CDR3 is TGTGCCAGCAGCGATCGATGGACAGGGGGACAAGAGACCCAGTACTTC. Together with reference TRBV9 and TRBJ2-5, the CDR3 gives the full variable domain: DSGVTQTPKHLITATGQRVTLRCSPRSGDLSVYWYQQSLDQGLQFLIQYYNGEERAKGNILERFSAQQFPDLHSELNLSSLELGDSALYFCASSDRWTGGQETQYFGPGTRLLVL.

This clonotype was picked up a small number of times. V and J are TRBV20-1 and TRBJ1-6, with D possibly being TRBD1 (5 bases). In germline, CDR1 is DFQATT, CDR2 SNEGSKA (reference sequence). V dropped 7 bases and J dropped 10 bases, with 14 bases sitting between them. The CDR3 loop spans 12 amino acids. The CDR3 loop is CSVGQGQSPLHF. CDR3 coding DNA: TGCAGTGTTGGCCAGGGCCAGTCACCCCTCCACTTT.